This T cell receptor beta chain emerged from a study of shared clonotypes between healthy human individuals (dated by TCRdb to the early 2020s). Study-level background: Three men and a couple of women, aged 18 to 49 years, made up the cohort. To estimate repertoire size and how much clonotype sharing occurs between individuals, the study deeply sequenced the blood TCR repertoires of 4 to 6 healthy adults. For each donor, CD4 naive and CD4 memory were each run on three plates, CD8 naive on two plates, and CD8 memory on one plate. Libraries were prepared and TCR repertoires were sequenced by different laboratories using diverse techniques, in order to increase sequencing depth and limit assay-specific biases. Between about 0.85 and 9.5 billion PBMCs per donor were obtained by leukapheresis.

A note on this clone: It has no known antigen specificity. Within one base of it there is no much larger clone, and no base qualities were kept.

CDR1 and CDR2, per the germline V gene, are MNHEY and SVGAGI. The CDR3 contains 15 residues, cysteine and phenylalanine counted. Only the CDR3 DNA is retained, 45 bases long and in frame from the first base. V and J lose 0 bases and 0 bases, and a span of 8 bases separates them. The paper's findings and limits, for the study overall: Pairwise subsampling indicated that sequencing depth was expected to affect the degree of clonotype sharing among donors. Only blood was sampled, and tissue TCR repertoires likely differ from those in blood. Higher generation probabilities were observed for clonotypes shared by all four sorted-subset donors than for non-shared clonotypes. Incomplete sequencing was indicated by rarefaction of sorted-subset datasets, despite the large sequencing depth. The genetic and exposure-history diversity represented was limited by the small number of donors. Estimated clonotype richness was generally larger for naive than for memory subsets. Sharing across a handful of donors was observed for around 5% of naive CD4, over 3% of naive CD8, about 2.3% of memory CD4, and less than 0.45% of memory CD8 clonotypes.

TCR CDR3 regions were amplified from genomic DNA by multiplex PCR using the deep immunoSEQ assay. Extracted genomic DNA from each cell subset was spread evenly across all wells of several immunoSEQ 96-well plates, with each plate serving as a replicate. For sorted subsets, each replicate PCR was loaded with approximately 200 ng genomic DNA, equivalent to 30,000 or so T cell genomes. The purified libraries were quantified using a Qubit 3.0 fluorometer, sized with a Bioanalyzer 2100, and then quantified again using the KAPA Library Quantification kit. Every immunoSEQ 96-well plate was sequenced on a separate single-read 150-cycle Illumina NextSeq 550 flow cell. Per the source publication's procedure: Because the immunoSEQ output held only junctional sequences and lacked quality scores, the filtering could not match the filtering applied to full-length reads. Sequences were annotated with PyIR, a Python wrapper for IgBLAST v1.9, and V/J genes and CDR3 were assigned using IMGT germline references. Any read was removed if the V/J assignment was weak (E-value above 1e-6), the CDR3 was missing, or the read contained stop codons, out-of-frame junctions, or ambiguous translated residues. A V3J clonotype was defined by an identical inferred V gene, J gene, and CDR3 amino acid sequence. Percentage overlap between repertoires was calculated by dividing the number of shared unique clonotypes by the size of the smaller repertoire. Repertoire richness was assessed with RTK rarefaction, the Chao1 estimator, and Recon v2.1 estimates of unobserved clonotypes. Generation probabilities were computed with OLGA for all TCRbeta clonotypes obtained by the gDNA method from four donors. Entries here come from immuneACCESS through TCRdb and include only in-frame sequences with V and J called. Some clones fail to appear in such tables; in the studies checked, an unresolved V gene covers under half of the shortfall, and the cause of the remainder is unknown. The V and J calls and clone size are taken from that table; D and trimming were inferred from the DNA. Within this sample are hundreds of thousands of clones, with approximately 95% of them counted one time only. The top ten clones comprise about 0.11% of the sample.

CD8 naive samples consisted of CD45RO-negative cells that were positively selected for CCR7, yielding a CD45RA+CCR7+ population without TemRA cells. Donors were healthy HIV-negative adults with no recently reported acute infections or vaccinations. Every donor was a Caucasian adult residing in Nashville, Tennessee, USA. Blood was collected by leukapheresis, and PBMCs were isolated by Ficoll-Histopaque density gradient centrifugation and then cryopreserved in liquid nitrogen vapor phase. Purity and quantity of every magnetically sorted T cell population were checked by analytical flow cytometry. Each sorted fraction had its genomic DNA isolated and then quantified by UV absorbance on a Nanodrop 2000c.

This sequence was found in a woman aged 30 to 39 in good health. Sequences were obtained from naive CD8+ T cells sorted from blood. Explained via the paper, the cell subset or site label denotes: CD45RA+CCR7+. The rearrangement combines TRBV6-5 with TRBJ1-2, and the D gene may be TRBD1, 6 bases matching. The CDR3 protein: CASSYSTGANYGYTF. The nucleotide sequence reads TGTGCCAGCAGTTACTCGACAGGAGCTAACTATGGCTACACCTTC.